This T cell receptor (beta chain) derives from a study of response to subunit inactivated influenza vaccine. This clonotype has only a few counts. Trimming took off 5 bases at V and 11 bases at J, with 18 bases between the two ends. The CDR3 is 13 amino acids. In germline, CDR1 is SGHTA, CDR2 FQGTGA. TCRdb reprocessed the RT-PCR reads with MiXCR, giving one entry per CDR3 protein. This table has just under 550,000 distinct CDR3 sequences, roughly 23% appearing once. These data were also filed under a second study, of T cells expressing NK-cell markers. In that study: UMIs were included in TCR beta cDNA generated by 5'RACE template switching. Researchers got TCR beta repertoires out of sorted CD3+CD56+NKG2C+, CD3+CD56+NKG2C- and CD3+CD56-NKG2C+ T cells. The sequencing cohort of eight donors included seven HCMV-seropositive individuals and one seronegative individual. Among the experiments, several used an anti-gamma-delta TCR antibody to restrict sorting to alpha-beta TCR T cells. Unclear, still, was the HCMV specificity of the expanded NKG2C+ T cell clones.

The sample here was CD4+ T cells sorted from PBMCs, taken 11 to 12 days after vaccination. This chain joins TRBV7-3 and TRBJ1-1; D is uncertain. The sequence derives from a man aged 50 or older who received an inactivated influenza vaccine. The chain's CDR3 is CASSPSHGGGAFF. CDR3 bases: TGTGCCAGCAGCCCCTCACATGGAGGCGGGGCTTTCTTT.